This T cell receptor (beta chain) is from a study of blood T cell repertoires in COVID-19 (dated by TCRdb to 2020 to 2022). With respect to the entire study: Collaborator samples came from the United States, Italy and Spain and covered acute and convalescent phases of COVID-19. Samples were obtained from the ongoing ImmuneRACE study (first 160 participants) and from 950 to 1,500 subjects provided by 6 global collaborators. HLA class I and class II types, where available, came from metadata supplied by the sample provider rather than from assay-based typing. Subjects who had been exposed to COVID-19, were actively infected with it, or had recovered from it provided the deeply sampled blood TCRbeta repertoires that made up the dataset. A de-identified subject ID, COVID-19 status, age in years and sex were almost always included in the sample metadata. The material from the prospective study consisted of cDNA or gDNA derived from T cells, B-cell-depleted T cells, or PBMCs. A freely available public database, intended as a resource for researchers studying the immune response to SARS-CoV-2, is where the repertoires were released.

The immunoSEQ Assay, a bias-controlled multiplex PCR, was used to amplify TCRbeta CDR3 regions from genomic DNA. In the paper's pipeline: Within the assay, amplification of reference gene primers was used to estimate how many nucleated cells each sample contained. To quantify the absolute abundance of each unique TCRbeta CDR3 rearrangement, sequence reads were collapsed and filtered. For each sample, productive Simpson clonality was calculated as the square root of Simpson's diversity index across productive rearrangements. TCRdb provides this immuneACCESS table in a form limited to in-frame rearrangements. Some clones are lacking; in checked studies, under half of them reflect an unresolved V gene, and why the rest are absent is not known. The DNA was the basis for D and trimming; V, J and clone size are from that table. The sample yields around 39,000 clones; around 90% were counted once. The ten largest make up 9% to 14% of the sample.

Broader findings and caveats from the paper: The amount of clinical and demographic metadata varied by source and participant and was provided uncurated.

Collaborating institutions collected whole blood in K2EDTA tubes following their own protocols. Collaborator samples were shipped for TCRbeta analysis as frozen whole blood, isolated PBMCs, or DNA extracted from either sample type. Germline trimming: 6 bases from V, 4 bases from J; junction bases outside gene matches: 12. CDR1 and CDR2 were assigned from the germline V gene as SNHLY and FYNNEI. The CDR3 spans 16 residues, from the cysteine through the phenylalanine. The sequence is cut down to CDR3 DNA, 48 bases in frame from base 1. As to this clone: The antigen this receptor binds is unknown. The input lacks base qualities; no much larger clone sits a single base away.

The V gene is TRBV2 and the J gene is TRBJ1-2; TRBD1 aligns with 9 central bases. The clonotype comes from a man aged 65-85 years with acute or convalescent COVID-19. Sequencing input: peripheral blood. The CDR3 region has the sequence CASRDLSGTGFYGYTF. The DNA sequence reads TGTGCCAGCAGGGATCTGTCCGGGACAGGGTTCTATGGCTACACCTTC.